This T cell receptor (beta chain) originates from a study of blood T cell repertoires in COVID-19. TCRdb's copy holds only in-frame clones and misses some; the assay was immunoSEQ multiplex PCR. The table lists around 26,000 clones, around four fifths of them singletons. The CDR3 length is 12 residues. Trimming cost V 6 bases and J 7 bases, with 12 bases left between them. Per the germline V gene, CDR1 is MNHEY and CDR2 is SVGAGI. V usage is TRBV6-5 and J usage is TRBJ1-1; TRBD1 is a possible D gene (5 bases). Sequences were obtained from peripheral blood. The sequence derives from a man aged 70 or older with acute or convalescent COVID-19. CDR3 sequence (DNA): TGTGCCAGCAGACACCTAGACAGTGAAGCTTTCTTT. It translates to CASRHLDSEAFF.